This T cell receptor beta chain was obtained from a study of neurological immune-mediated disorders. Study-level points and caveats: Levels of TCR clonal expansion peaked in HTLV-1-associated myelopathy and reached their lowest in multiple sclerosis, under those of healthy controls.

This clonotype has a count of ten or more. Antigen unknown. 5'RACE employing 10-nucleotide random UMIs yielded the cDNA. Over 190 million TCR-beta sequences from 15-18 subjects came from every sequencing run. Each CDR3 protein gets one entry after TCRdb re-called the 5' RACE reads with MiXCR. Of 9,500 to 13,000 distinct CDR3 sequences in the sample, approximately 21% were seen once. V shed 4 bases and J shed 9 bases, with 10 bases lying between them. The CDR3 loop spans 12 amino acids. From germline, CDR1 is SEHNR and CDR2 FQNEAQ (reference sequence). The sequencing sample was made of CD8+ T cells from blood. The receptor comes from a woman in her sixties with HTLV-1-associated myelopathy (HAM/TSP). The J gene is TRBJ2-1, the V gene TRBV7-9, with D unclear. The CDR3 spells CASSSTFVEQFF. The CDR3 DNA sequence: TGTGCCAGCAGCTCCACATTCGTTGAGCAGTTCTTC.